This paragraph covers one TCR beta chain sequence. An even split of each subset's genomic DNA across several immunoSEQ plates was performed. Input per replicate PCR of unsorted PBMC was roughly 300 ng DNA, corresponding to tens of thousands of T cell genomes. PBMC DNA, left unsorted, was sequenced on ten immunoSEQ deep assay plates. Assay used: immunoSEQ multiplex PCR; TCRdb lists only in-frame clones, some missing. Of 400,000 to 550,000 clones detected, 79% appear once; the ten largest clones hold approximately 12%. This CDR3 region has 15 residues. The germline gives CDR1 SGHNT, CDR2 YYREEE (reference sequence). V was clipped by 4 bases and J by 2 bases; unmatched bases: 8. The data were obtained in a study of shared clonotypes between healthy human individuals.

The specimen sequenced was PBMCs. The TCR comes from a woman aged 40 to 50 in good health. Some clones in this sample may be carry-over from other donors' samples. The chain is built from TRBV5-4 and TRBJ2-7; 8 nucleotides line up with TRBD1. Here the CDR3 DNA reads TGTGCCAGCAGCCCCGGACAGGGCCCCCCCTACGAGCAGTACTTC. Translated, it gives CASSPGQGPPYEQYF.